This T cell receptor (beta chain) originates from a study of blood T cell repertoires in COVID-19. This table comes from immunoSEQ multiplex PCR, and its TCRdb copy is limited to in-frame clones, with some not included. Found here are about 350,000 clones, 88% of them singletons; the top ten hold about 6.7%. The CDR3 covers 15 residues. CDR1 SNHLY and CDR2 FYNNEI come from the germline V gene. The trim removed 6 bases at V and 3 bases at J, leaving 6 bases unmatched. The rearrangement joins TRBV2 to TRBJ2-7, with 12 bases fitting TRBD2. Source material: peripheral blood. This receptor was obtained from a woman aged 70-85 years with COVID-19, enrolled during active disease. CDR3 loop: CASRQGLAGIYEQYF. The CDR3 DNA is TGTGCCAGCAGGCAAGGACTAGCGGGGATCTACGAGCAGTACTTC.